This passage covers 27 T cell receptor beta chains from one sample sequenced in a study of blood T cell repertoires in COVID-19. The data were produced by immunoSEQ multiplex PCR, yet TCRdb's version contains in-frame clones alone and is incomplete. The table has hundreds of thousands of clones, about 86% seen once. Sequenced material: peripheral blood. These receptors originate from a woman in her seventies with COVID-19, enrolled during active disease.

The chain carries TRBV30 and TRBJ1-5; D is perhaps TRBD1 (6 bases). V was cut by 4 bases and J by 7 bases, with 14 bases left in between. The germline gives CDR1 GTSNPN, CDR2 SVGIG (reference sequence). This CDR3 contains 13 residues. The chain's CDR3 is CAWTLGGQQPQHF. The DNA for the CDR3 is TGTGCCTGGACCTTGGGGGGGCAACAGCCCCAGCATTTT. The full variable domain, with the rest looked up from reference TRBV30 and TRBJ1-5, is SQTIHQWPATLVQPVGSPLSLECTVEGTSNPNLYWYRQAAGRGLQLLFYSVGIGQISSEVPQNLSASRPQDRQFILSSKKLLLSDSGFYLCAWTLGGQQPQHFGDGTRLSIL.

The CDR3 region is CASSSSFRGATDEQFF. The DNA of the CDR3 is TGTGCCAGCAGCTCCTCCTTTCGGGGGGCCACCGATGAGCAGTTCTTC. The chain employs TRBV5-6 and TRBJ2-1; D possibly corresponds to TRBD2 (7 bases). The CDR3 loop spans 16 amino acids. V was pared by 3 bases and J by 8 bases, with 21 bases between. The germline V gene encodes CDR1 SGHDT and CDR2 YYEEEE.

The J gene is TRBJ2-3, the V gene TRBV5-1; 13 positions match TRBD2. V lost 1 base, J lost 5 bases, and 4 bases stayed unmatched. In germline, CDR1 is SGHRS, CDR2 YFSETQ. This CDR3 is 16 amino acids long. CDR3 sequence: CASSLTSGGAEDTQYF. DNA of the CDR3: TGCGCCAGCAGCTTGACTAGCGGGGGGGCGGAAGATACGCAGTATTTT.

J is TRBJ2-3 and V is TRBV27, with D possibly TRBD2 on 5 matching bases. Germline CDR1 and CDR2: MNHEY and SMNVEV (reference sequence). CDR3 length: 13 amino acids. Between the trimmed V and J ends, which lost 0 bases and 14 bases, there was a span of 15 bases. The CDR3 spells CASSLSINSAGYF. DNA of the CDR3: TGTGCCAGCAGTTTATCGATAAACAGTGCGGGGTATTTT.

V is TRBV19 and J is TRBJ2-7, with D tentatively TRBD2 (5 bases). CDR1 and CDR2 from the germline V gene are LNHDA and SQIVND (reference sequence). Trimming left V 0 bases short and J 4 bases short, with 16 bases between. The CDR3 extends over 16 amino acids. Here the CDR3 reads CASSIDLTGYQYEQYF. As DNA, the CDR3 is TGTGCCAGTAGTATAGATCTTACGGGGTACCAATACGAGCAGTACTTC.

The J gene is TRBJ1-1, the V gene TRBV29-1, with a weak D call TRBD1 (5 bases). The CDR3 covers 11 residues. The V end was cut by 4 bases, the J end by 7 bases, with 10 bases between. The germline V gene has CDR1 SQVTM and CDR2 ANQGSEA. CDR3 in amino acids: CSVVGAGEAFF. The CDR3, as DNA: TGCAGCGTTGTTGGGGCCGGTGAAGCTTTCTTT.

V usage is TRBV19 and J usage is TRBJ2-7, with 9 bases lining up with TRBD1. The CDR3 extends over 18 amino acids. Germline CDR1 reads LNHDA; CDR2 reads SQIVND (reference sequence). V lost 7 bases to trimming and J lost 0 bases; unmatched junction nucleotides: 16. The CDR3 region has the DNA TGTGCCAGTATCCGAATAGGACAGGGGCATTTAAGCTCCTACGAGCAGTACTTC. It codes for CASIRIGQGHLSSYEQYF.

The J gene is TRBJ2-5, the V gene TRBV14; D perhaps matches TRBD1 (6 bases). The CDR3 contains 16 residues. Trimming cost V 6 bases and J 0 bases, with 17 bases left between them. Germline values: CDR1 SGHDN, CDR2 FVKESK. The CDR3 here is CASSQTGQKYQETQYF. CDR3 DNA sequence: TGTGCCAGCAGTCAAACGGGACAAAAGTACCAAGAGACCCAGTACTTC.

The chain links TRBV6-5 to TRBJ2-7, with TRBD1 identical over 7 bases. Germline V gene data show CDR1 as MNHEY and CDR2 as SVGAGI. CDR3 length: 15 amino acids. V shed 7 bases and J 1 base; nucleotides not matched to a gene: 10. The DNA for the CDR3 is TGTGCCAGCAACTATAGGACAGGAGGTTCCTACGAGCAGTACTTC. Translated: CASNYRTGGSYEQYF.

The V call is TRBV6-6, the J call TRBJ2-2; D is ambiguous. The CDR3 has 12 amino acids. The germline V gene encodes CDR1 MNHNY and CDR2 SVGAGI (reference sequence). With 8 bases removed from V and 6 bases from J, the gap between germline ends came to 10 bases. The CDR3 DNA follows: TGTGCCAGCCGTCCTAGGTCCGGGGAGCTGTTTTTT. Its protein product is CASRPRSGELFF.

The genes are TRBV9 and TRBJ2-1, with 7 bases fitting TRBD2. V was clipped by 0 bases and J by 6 bases; unmatched bases: 9. This CDR3 region has 16 residues. The germline V gene encodes CDR1 SGDLS and CDR2 YYNGEE. The CDR3 bases are TGTGCCAGCAGCGTAGCCCGGTCAGGGAGGGGCAATGAGCAGTTCTTC. This encodes CASSVARSGRGNEQFF. The full variable domain, in which reference TRBV9 and TRBJ2-1 provide the parts outside the CDR3, is DSGVTQTPKHLITATGQRVTLRCSPRSGDLSVYWYQQSLDQGLQFLIQYYNGEERAKGNILERFSAQQFPDLHSELNLSSLELGDSALYFCASSVARSGRGNEQFFGPGTRLTVL.

The genes are TRBV5-4 and TRBJ2-3, with 7 bases identical to TRBD1. Germline trimming cut 2 bases from V and 4 bases from J; bases unmatched to any gene: 10. The CDR3 is 16 residues long. In germline, CDR1 is SGHNT, CDR2 YYREEE (reference sequence). CDR3 sequence: CASSFTGTEASDTQYF. Here the CDR3 DNA reads TGTGCCAGCAGCTTTACCGGGACAGAGGCGTCAGATACGCAGTATTTT. The whole variable domain, remainder taken from reference TRBV5-4 and TRBJ2-3, is ETGVTQSPTHLIKTRGQQVTLRCSSQSGHNTVSWYQQALGQGPQFIFQYYREEENGRGNFPPRFSGLQFPNYSSELNVNALELDDSALYLCASSFTGTEASDTQYFGPGTRLTVL.

The chain employs TRBV5-1 and TRBJ1-2, with 10 bases aligning to TRBD1. CDR3 length: 13 amino acids. J was trimmed by 4 bases and V by 5 bases; bases with no gene match: 2. CDR1 is SGHRS and CDR2 is YFSETQ in the germline V gene. In nucleotides, the CDR3 is TGCGCCAGCAGGGGACAGGGGCTCTATGGCTACACCTTC. Amino acid sequence: CASRGQGLYGYTF.

This clone has a count of ten or more. V and J are TRBV7-9 and TRBJ1-4; TRBD1 might be the D (6 bases). From germline, CDR1 is SEHNR and CDR2 FQNEAQ (reference sequence). The CDR3 is 15 residues long. With 5 bases removed from V and 0 bases from J, the gap between germline ends came to 10 bases. The CDR3 bases are TGTGCCAGCAGCCGTAACAGGGCAACTAATGAAAAACTGTTTTTT. The encoded protein is CASSRNRATNEKLFF.

J is TRBJ1-6 and V is TRBV19; the D gene is possibly TRBD1 (6 bases). Germline V CDR1 and CDR2: LNHDA, SQIVND (reference sequence). V lost 7 bases to trimming and J lost 4 bases, with 17 bases between them. The CDR3 is 16 amino acids. CDR3 sequence reads: CASKMDSYTYNSPLHF. The CDR3 region has the DNA TGTGCCAGTAAGATGGACAGTTACACGTATAATTCACCCCTCCACTTT.

The V and J genes are TRBV5-1 and TRBJ2-7; D is perhaps TRBD1 (6 bases). The CDR3 totals 15 residues. V was trimmed by 0 bases and J by 0 bases, leaving 10 bases between them. Looked up from germline, CDR1 is SGHRS and CDR2 is YFSETQ. This CDR3 is CASSLGQARSYEQYF. In DNA, the CDR3 is TGCGCCAGCAGCTTGGGACAGGCCCGCTCCTACGAGCAGTACTTC.

This clone was seen a single time. The rearrangement joins TRBV18 to TRBJ1-5; a possible D gene is TRBD1 (6 bases). V was pared by 4 bases and J by 4 bases, with 8 bases between. Per germline, CDR1 KGHSH and CDR2 LQKENI. The CDR3 contains 13 residues. The CDR3 DNA is TGTGCCAGCTCACTGGGACAAAATCAGCCCCAGCATTTT. Amino acid sequence: CASSLGQNQPQHF. Full variable domain (missing parts from reference TRBV18 and TRBJ1-5): NAGVMQNPRHLVRRRGQEARLRCSPMKGHSHVYWYRQLPEEGLKFMVYLQKENIIDESGMPKERFSAEFPKEGPSILRIQQVVRGDSAAYFCASSLGQNQPQHFGDGTRLSIL.

The chain couples TRBV4-2 to TRBJ1-6; D call uncertain. Trimming cost V 0 bases and J 12 bases, with 6 bases left between them. The CDR3 has 12 residues. Germline V CDR1 and CDR2: LGHNA, YNFKEQ. CDR3: CASSQDREPLHF. The CDR3 DNA follows: TGTGCCAGCAGCCAAGATCGGGAACCCCTCCACTTT.

The chain uses TRBV27 and TRBJ2-1; TRBD2 matches 9 bases. CDR1 and CDR2 from the germline V gene are MNHEY and SMNVEV (reference sequence). The ends lost 2 bases at V and 12 bases at J; junction bases unmatched: 2. The CDR3 is 12 residues long. For the CDR3, the DNA is TGTGCCAGCAGTTTAGCGGGGGGGCGGCAGTTCTTC. Its translation is CASSLAGGRQFF.

V usage is TRBV11-2 and J usage is TRBJ1-1, with D possibly matching TRBD1 (5 bases). CDR1 SGHAT and CDR2 FQNNGV come from the germline V gene. V was pared by 1 base and J by 5 bases, with 11 bases between. The CDR3 spans 14 residues. The CDR3, as DNA: TGTGCCAGCAGCTTAGTGGGGGGACGGACTGAAGCTTTCTTT. Protein sequence: CASSLVGGRTEAFF.

The rearrangement links TRBV4-1 to TRBJ1-1; possibly TRBD1 for D (5 bases). CDR3 length: 18 amino acids. Per the germline V gene, CDR1 is MGHRA and CDR2 is YSYEKL. V gave up 0 bases and J gave up 2 bases, with 19 bases separating them. CDR3 nucleotide sequence: TGCGCCAGCAGCCAAGATCCTGCAGGGATTGGAACCAACACTGAAGCTTTCTTT. It codes for CASSQDPAGIGTNTEAFF.

The gene calls are TRBV9 and TRBJ1-2; 10 positions match TRBD1. Looked up from germline, CDR1 is SGDLS and CDR2 is YYNGEE. The CDR3 runs 18 residues. Trimming removed 3 bases from V and 7 bases from J; junction bases left unmatched: 18. In DNA, the CDR3 is TGTGCCAGCAGCGCGAGCGTTGGGGGGACAGGGGCGGTTGGTGGCTACACCTTC. Protein sequence: CASSASVGGTGAVGGYTF.

The chain uses TRBV3-1 (or the pseudogene TRBV3-2) and TRBJ1-1, with TRBD1 identical over 7 bases. This CDR3 has 16 residues. Trimming cost V 0 bases and J 7 bases; bases outside gene matches: 11. The germline V gene has CDR1 LGHDT and CDR2 YNNKEL (reference sequence). The CDR3: CASSQEGGRAGVEAFF. In nucleotides, the CDR3 is TGTGCCAGCAGCCAAGAAGGGGGCAGGGCCGGAGTTGAAGCTTTCTTT.

V is TRBV5-1 and J is TRBJ1-2; D uncertain. The CDR3 sequence is 14 residues long. Germline assignment: CDR1 SGHRS and CDR2 YFSETQ. The V gene lost 10 bases and the J gene lost 4 bases, with 20 bases spanning the gap. CDR3 sequence (DNA): TGCGCCGGTCAATTGAGCCTTCTAATCTATGGCTACACCTTC. Residues: CAGQLSLLIYGYTF.

This chain links TRBV27 with TRBJ2-7; the D is unclear. V dropped 5 bases and J dropped 4 bases, with 15 bases sitting between them. This CDR3 is 14 amino acids long. The germline V gene has CDR1 MNHEY and CDR2 SMNVEV (reference sequence). CDR3 sequence reads: CASSGGRYIYEQYF. The CDR3 nucleotides read TGTGCCAGCAGTGGTGGCAGGTACATTTACGAGCAGTACTTC.

This CDR3 reads CASSFDILRETEAFF. The CDR3 nucleotides read TGTGCCAGCAGCTTTGACATCCTGAGGGAGACTGAAGCTTTCTTT. V usage is TRBV3-1 (or the pseudogene TRBV3-2) and J usage is TRBJ1-1; no firm D call. V lost 5 bases and J lost 5, with 18 bases in between. CDR1 is LGHDT, CDR2 YNNKEL, per germline (reference sequence). The CDR3 runs 15 residues.

The gene calls are TRBV5-6 and TRBJ1-1; unclear D gene. Germline loops: CDR1 SGHDT, CDR2 YYEEEE. V dropped 7 bases and J dropped 1 base, with 11 bases sitting between them. The CDR3 length is 13 residues. This chain's CDR3 is CASAGIRNTEAFF. The CDR3, as DNA: TGTGCCAGCGCGGGTATACGGAACACTGAAGCTTTCTTT. The full variable domain, with the rest looked up from reference TRBV5-6 and TRBJ1-1, is DAGVTQSPTHLIKTRGQQVTLRCSPKSGHDTVSWYQQALGQGPQFIFQYYEEEERQRGNFPDRFSGHQFPNYSSELNVNALLLGDSALYLCASAGIRNTEAFFGQGTRLTVV.